These 27 T cell receptor beta chains were all obtained from the same sample, sequenced in a study of blood T cell repertoires in COVID-19. Here immunoSEQ multiplex PCR was the method, and the copy in TCRdb shows in-frame clones only, minus some. The sample has over 150,000 clones; roughly 88% are singletons. Sequencing was done on a sample of PBMCs or T cells enriched from blood (not recorded which). These receptor sequences come from a woman aged 18-35 years who had recovered from COVID-19.

The gene calls are TRBV6-5 and TRBJ2-7; possible D gene TRBD1, 7 bases. CDR3 size: 14 residues. Looked up from germline, CDR1 is MNHEY and CDR2 is SVGAGI. V lost 6 bases and J lost 1, with 13 bases in between. CDR3: CASRRDRSSYEQYF. For the CDR3, the DNA is TGTGCCAGCAGGCGGGACAGATCATCCTACGAGCAGTACTTC.

The chain joins TRBV6-6 to TRBJ1-5, with TRBD1 as a possible D gene (6 bases). The ends were cut back, 6 bases at V and 7 bases at J, with 16 bases in the middle. The CDR3 spans 14 residues. Per the germline V gene, CDR1 is MNHNY and CDR2 is SVGAGI (reference sequence). For the CDR3, the DNA is TGTGCCAGCAGCATGAGCAGGGGCAGGCAGCCCCAGCATTTT. Residues: CASSMSRGRQPQHF.

In its sample, this clone was seen once. The rearrangement links TRBV19 to TRBJ1-2, with TRBD1 matching over 9 bases. CDR3 length equals 17 residues. Germline loops: CDR1 LNHDA, CDR2 SQIVND (reference sequence). With 5 bases clipped from V and 0 bases from J, the junction kept 10 bases outside the gene matches. CDR3 region: CASSPTSRDRANYGYTF. The CDR3 bases are TGTGCCAGTAGTCCAACGAGCCGGGACAGGGCTAACTATGGCTACACCTTC.

The chain combines TRBV6-5 with TRBJ1-3, with D unresolved. This CDR3 spans 12 amino acids. V was clipped by 6 bases and J by 4 bases, with 7 bases between them. CDR1 and CDR2 (germline): MNHEY, SVGAGI. Here the CDR3 reads CASSPTGNTIYF. The CDR3 nucleotides read TGTGCCAGCAGCCCGACAGGAAACACCATATATTTT.

The V gene is TRBV5-4, the J gene TRBJ2-3; 10 positions match TRBD1. Germline trimming cut 4 bases from V and 4 bases from J; bases unmatched to any gene: 6. CDR3 length equals 15 residues. Germline lookup yields CDR1 SGHNT and CDR2 YYREEE (reference sequence). The CDR3 bases are TGTGCCAGCAGCATACCGGGACAGGGGTCAGATACGCAGTATTTT. It specifies CASSIPGQGSDTQYF.

The chain combines TRBV19 with TRBJ1-5; 7 bases map to TRBD1. The V and J ends lost 5 bases and 5 bases, in that order; junction bases with no gene match: 6. Per germline, CDR1 LNHDA and CDR2 SQIVND (reference sequence). CDR3 length: 14 residues. The CDR3 nucleotides are TGTGCCAGTAGTTTTCGACAGGGTTATCAGCCCCAGCATTTT. This translates into CASSFRQGYQPQHF.

The chain carries TRBV2 and TRBJ1-1; maybe TRBD1 (5 bases). V shed 5 bases and J shed 1 base, with 8 bases lying between them. The CDR3 sequence is 13 residues long. Germline-derived CDR1 and CDR2 are SNHLY and FYNNEI. CDR3 residues: CASSYDRNTEAFF. The DNA of the CDR3 is TGTGCCAGCAGTTACGACAGGAACACTGAAGCTTTCTTT.

The rearrangement links TRBV6-2 or TRBV6-3 to TRBJ2-5; D might be TRBD2 (7 bases). V was cut by 2 bases and J by 5 bases, with 18 bases left in between. Per germline, CDR1 MNHEY and CDR2 SVGEGT. This CDR3 spans 16 amino acids. The CDR3 loop reads CASSYKSGEGGETQYF. DNA for the CDR3: TGTGCCAGCAGTTACAAGTCGGGAGAGGGGGGGGAGACCCAGTACTTC.

The V and J genes are TRBV5-4 and TRBJ1-5, with D perhaps TRBD1 (5 bases). The CDR3 runs to 15 residues. V was pared by 2 bases and J by 2 bases, with 11 bases between. In germline, CDR1 is SGHNT, CDR2 YYREEE (reference sequence). The CDR3 nucleotides are TGTGCCAGCAGCTTCGGGGGAACGGGCAATCAGCCCCAGCATTTT. This sequence encodes CASSFGGTGNQPQHF. The whole variable domain, filled in from reference TRBV5-4 and TRBJ1-5, reads ETGVTQSPTHLIKTRGQQVTLRCSSQSGHNTVSWYQQALGQGPQFIFQYYREEENGRGNFPPRFSGLQFPNYSSELNVNALELDDSALYLCASSFGGTGNQPQHFGDGTRLSIL.

CDR3 sequence reads: CASTSLITGLAFF. Here the CDR3 DNA reads TGTGCCAGCACCTCTTTAATCACAGGGCTAGCTTTCTTT. The chain uses TRBV28 and TRBJ1-1; maybe TRBD1 (6 bases). Trimming pared 7 bases from V and 10 bases from J, leaving 19 bases between. Germline values: CDR1 MDHEN, CDR2 SYDVKM. The CDR3 runs 13 residues.

The V gene is TRBV28, the J gene TRBJ1-1; no clear D. This CDR3 has 13 amino acids. Germline values: CDR1 MDHEN, CDR2 SYDVKM. Trimming cost V 3 bases and J 5 bases, with 10 bases left between them. CDR3 nucleotide sequence: TGTGCCAGCAGTTTGCGGGTGAGGACTGAAGCTTTCTTT. It yields the protein CASSLRVRTEAFF.

V is TRBV9 and J is TRBJ1-2; D is uncertain. Trimming cost V 4 bases and J 1 base, with 8 bases left between them. Germline V lookup: CDR1 SGDLS, CDR2 YYNGEE. The CDR3 has 13 residues. CDR3 protein: CASSSNFNYGYTF. In nucleotides, the CDR3 is TGTGCCAGCAGCTCAAATTTTAACTATGGCTACACCTTC.

The chain recombines TRBV4-1 with TRBJ1-1; TRBD1 might be the D (5 bases). Germline V gene lookup returns CDR1 MGHRA and CDR2 YSYEKL. The CDR3 consists of 16 residues. The V end lost 0 bases, the J end lost 1 base, and 12 bases lay between the germline ends. The CDR3 loop is CASSQEAGSRNTEAFF. The CDR3 nucleotides are TGCGCCAGCAGCCAAGAGGCAGGGTCTAGGAACACTGAAGCTTTCTTT.

The V call is TRBV27, the J call TRBJ2-6; 7 bases match TRBD2. This CDR3 comprises 15 residues. With 2 bases clipped from V and 2 bases from J, the junction kept 0 bases outside the gene matches. Germline CDR1 is MNHEY and CDR2 is SMNVEV (reference sequence). The CDR3, as DNA: TGTGCCAGCAGTTTAGCGGGGGCTGGGGCCAACGTCCTGACTTTC. Translation gives CASSLAGAGANVLTF.

The rearrangement uses TRBV27 and TRBJ1-5; D is unclear. Germline V gene lookup returns CDR1 MNHEY and CDR2 SMNVEV (reference sequence). CDR3 length equals 11 residues. The V gene lost 7 bases and the J gene lost 6 bases, with 7 bases spanning the gap. Written as DNA, the CDR3 is TGTGCCAGCAAACCGGTTCAGCCCCAGCATTTT. Residues: CASKPVQPQHF.

V is TRBV5-5 and J is TRBJ2-1, with D perhaps TRBD2 (5 bases). Germline CDR1 and CDR2: SGHKS and YYEKEE (reference sequence). There are 15 residues in the CDR3. Trimming left V 0 bases short and J 0 bases short, with 7 bases between. CDR3 loop: CASSLDAGSYNEQFF. The DNA for the CDR3 is TGTGCCAGCAGCTTGGATGCGGGCTCCTACAATGAGCAGTTCTTC. Looking up the rest from reference TRBV5-5 and TRBJ2-1 gives the full variable domain: DAGVTQSPTHLIKTRGQQVTLRCSPISGHKSVSWYQQVLGQGPQFIFQYYEKEERGRGNFPDRFSARQFPNYSSELNVNALLLGDSALYLCASSLDAGSYNEQFFGPGTRLTVL.

J is TRBJ2-7 and V is TRBV19; D call uncertain. CDR1 LNHDA and CDR2 SQIVND come from the germline V gene (reference sequence). Trimming removed 6 bases at V and 5 bases at J, with 20 bases between. The CDR3 is 15 residues long. DNA of the CDR3: TGTGCCAGTAGCCCCCCCAGTGGTGGTGGCCACGAGCAGTACTTC. This codes for CASSPPSGGGHEQYF.

CDR3 in amino acids: CASSLDTGAQPQHF. The CDR3, as DNA: TGCGCCAGCAGCTTGGATACGGGAGCTCAGCCCCAGCATTTT. The chain carries TRBV5-1 and TRBJ1-5; unclear D gene. Trimming left V 0 bases short and J 6 bases short, with 10 bases between. The CDR3 sequence is 14 residues long. CDR1 is SGHRS and CDR2 is YFSETQ in the germline V gene.

Of note for this clone: The germline gene is not matched at one end of the junction; a read error may be the cause. The genes are TRBV7-7 and TRBJ2-2; 13 bases are shared with TRBD2. Germline V lookup: CDR1 SSHAT, CDR2 FNYEAQ (reference sequence). This CDR3 is 17 amino acids long. This CDR3 reads CASSLGTSGGAAGELFF. CDR3 DNA sequence: TGTGCTAGCAGCTTAGGAACTAGCGGGGGGGCCGCCGGGGAGCTGTTTTTT.

The CDR3 reads CASSPSGGGTDNEQFF. The CDR3 bases are TGCGCCAGCAGCCCCTCCGGCGGGGGGACTGACAATGAGCAGTTCTTC. The chain is built from TRBV5-1 and TRBJ2-1, with 8 bases matching TRBD2. V dropped 4 bases and J dropped 5; count of bases not matched to a gene: 11. Germline V CDR1 and CDR2: SGHRS, YFSETQ. The CDR3 length is 16 residues.

The chain combines TRBV7-2 with TRBJ1-3; D gene ambiguous. Trimming stripped 2 bases from V and 7 bases from J, with 18 bases between. The CDR3 covers 16 residues. Germline assignment: CDR1 SGHTA and CDR2 FQGNSA. The CDR3 coding sequence is TGTGCCAGCAGCTTAAGCCCCCTGAGGGTCGGGAACACCATATATTTT. It is translated as CASSLSPLRVGNTIYF.

This sequence joins TRBV5-4 and TRBJ2-2, with D tentatively TRBD2 (7 bases). Germline CDR1 and CDR2: SGHNT and YYREEE (reference sequence). Trimming took off 4 bases at V and 7 bases at J, with 23 bases between the two ends. The CDR3 runs 17 residues. CDR3 nucleotides: TGTGCCAGCAGCCGACGATCGGGGGGCCTGATAAGCGGGGAGCTGTTTTTT. This gives the protein CASSRRSGGLISGELFF.

The chain combines TRBV2 with TRBJ2-5, with a weak D call TRBD2 (7 bases). The CDR3 spans 14 residues. Germline CDR1 and CDR2: SNHLY and FYNNEI. V was cut by 7 bases and J by 4 bases, with 16 bases left in between. CDR3 in amino acids: CASTTGRARETQYF. CDR3 coding DNA: TGTGCCAGCACCACAGGGAGGGCTCGAGAGACCCAGTACTTC.

CDR3 in DNA: TGTGCCATCCCCTCGGCCGTTCGGAGCACTGAAGCTTTCTTT. This codes for CAIPSAVRSTEAFF. The rearrangement uses TRBV6-5 and TRBJ1-1; D is unresolved. Trimming took off 10 bases at V and 4 bases at J, with 19 bases between the two ends. The CDR3 totals 14 residues. CDR1 and CDR2 (germline): MNHEY, SVGAGI.

The genes are TRBV6-2 or TRBV6-3 and TRBJ2-7; TRBD1 matches 9 bases. This CDR3 has 15 residues. Per germline, CDR1 MNHEY and CDR2 SVGEGT. The V and J ends lost 2 bases and 5 bases, in that order; junction bases with no gene match: 7. The CDR3 spells CASSYGGTGLHEQYF. The CDR3 DNA reads as TGTGCCAGCAGTTACGGCGGGACAGGGTTACACGAGCAGTACTTC.

This chain joins TRBV4-1 and TRBJ1-2, with D possibly TRBD1 on 5 matching bases. Germline assignment: CDR1 MGHRA and CDR2 YSYEKL. CDR3 length: 15 residues. Trimming left V 0 bases short and J 2 bases short, with 10 bases between. CDR3 region: CASSQDLPGNYGYTF. In nucleotides, the CDR3 is TGCGCCAGCAGCCAAGATCTTCCAGGGAACTATGGCTACACCTTC.

The V and J genes are TRBV6-5 and TRBJ1-1; 7 bases match TRBD1. The CDR3 extends over 15 amino acids. The junction had 8 bases not matched to a gene; V was cut back by 6 bases and J by 1 base. Germline V gives CDR1 MNHEY, CDR2 SVGAGI. The CDR3 reads CASSLMTGSNTEAFF. The CDR3 coding sequence is TGTGCCAGCAGCCTCATGACAGGGTCGAACACTGAAGCTTTCTTT.